This TCR beta chain was sequenced during a study of brain T cells in children with intractable seizures. Study observations and caveats: Absence of clones before surgery may stem from lower sequencing depth. HCMV serostatus was not known, and viral specificity came from CDR3 similarity only.

Comment on this clone: Its target is not known.

As to time point: blood from clinic visit 5 months post-surgery; TSC patient then seizure free. Surgery cases with the highest brain T cell transcript signatures were chosen for sequencing. Pre-surgery treatment included at least one anti-epileptic drug. Deletions cut 4 bases from V and 8 bases from J, with 12 bases between. CDR3 length: 13 amino acids. Per the germline V gene, CDR1 is SGHKS and CDR2 is YYEKEE (reference sequence). Method: immunoSEQ multiplex PCR; TCRdb's copy keeps in-frame clones and lacks some. The sample lists about 350,000 clones; about 93% were seen once. Source: peripheral blood, taken about 5 months after surgery. The source is a boy under two years old with tuberous sclerosis and intractable seizures. V gene TRBV5-5 combines with J gene TRBJ1-4; D ambiguous. For the CDR3, the DNA is TGTGCCAGCAGCCTCCCGGGTGGAGAAAAACTGTTTTTT. This gives the protein CASSLPGGEKLFF.